These 6 T cell receptor beta chains were sequenced from one sample in a study of blood T cells in healthy people across ages. Through a sample-barcoded 5' primer and a J-beta primer mix, a second PCR was run for roughly 6 to 12 cycles. One entry per CDR3 protein results from TCRdb running MiXCR on the 5' RACE reads. The sample comprises 1.5 million to 2 million distinct CDR3 sequences, around 48% of which are singletons, and more than 2% rests with the top ten. The sequencing input was blood. The source of these receptors is a woman in her 40s in good health.

V is TRBV20-1 and J is TRBJ2-5, with D perhaps given as TRBD1 or TRBD2 (5 bases each). V lost 1 base and J lost 5, with 11 bases in between. The germline gives CDR1 DFQATT, CDR2 SNEGSKA (reference sequence). This CDR3 has 13 amino acids. The CDR3 DNA follows: TGCAGTGCTAGAGCCCCGGGGCTCGAGACCCAGTACTTC. Amino acid sequence: CSARAPGLETQYF.

The chain links TRBV7-8 to TRBJ2-3; D call uncertain. The CDR3 contains 15 residues. Germline assignment: CDR1 SGHVS and CDR2 FQNEAQ. Trimming pared 1 base from V and 3 bases from J, leaving 11 bases between. The CDR3 sequence: CASSLVLQHTDTQYF. The CDR3 bases are TGTGCCAGCAGCTTAGTCCTCCAACATACAGATACGCAGTATTTT. Full variable domain (missing parts from reference TRBV7-8 and TRBJ2-3): GAGVSQSPRYKVAKRGQDVALRCDPISGHVSLFWYQQALGQGPEFLTYFQNEAQLDKSGLPSDRFFAERPEGSVSTLKIQRTQQEDSAVYLCASSLVLQHTDTQYFGPGTRLTVL.

The genes are TRBV18 and TRBJ2-1; 9 positions agree with TRBD2. Germline CDR1 KGHSH, CDR2 LQKENI. Unmatched junction bases numbered 3, after V lost 0 bases and J lost 6 bases. CDR3 length equals 15 residues. The CDR3 nucleotides read TGTGCCAGCTCACCACCTAGCGGGGGATTCAATGAGCAGTTCTTC. Translating gives CASSPPSGGFNEQFF.

V usage is TRBV18 and J usage is TRBJ2-1; tentative D call: TRBD2 (5 bases). The germline V gene has CDR1 KGHSH and CDR2 LQKENI. This CDR3 has 14 residues. With 2 bases removed from V and 5 bases from J, the gap between germline ends came to 10 bases. DNA for the CDR3: TGTGCCAGCTCACCAGTGAGGGCGCACAATGAGCAGTTCTTC. This encodes CASSPVRAHNEQFF.

The J gene is TRBJ2-7, the V gene TRBV12-3 or TRBV12-4; 7 nucleotides align to TRBD1. V dropped 6 bases and J dropped 0; count of bases not matched to a gene: 5. The CDR3 totals 14 residues. CDR3 DNA sequence: TGTGCCAGCAGGCCGCAGGGGGTCTCCTACGAGCAGTACTTC. Amino acid sequence: CASRPQGVSYEQYF.

The rearrangement joins TRBV5-5 to TRBJ2-3; D gene uncertain. With 1 base removed from V and 0 bases from J, the gap between germline ends came to 12 bases. Germline V gene sequence: CDR1 SGHKS, CDR2 YYEKEE (reference sequence). The CDR3 consists of 16 residues. The CDR3 protein is CASSLYGTSSTDTQYF. The CDR3 nucleotides are TGTGCCAGCAGCTTGTACGGAACCTCTAGCACAGATACGCAGTATTTT.